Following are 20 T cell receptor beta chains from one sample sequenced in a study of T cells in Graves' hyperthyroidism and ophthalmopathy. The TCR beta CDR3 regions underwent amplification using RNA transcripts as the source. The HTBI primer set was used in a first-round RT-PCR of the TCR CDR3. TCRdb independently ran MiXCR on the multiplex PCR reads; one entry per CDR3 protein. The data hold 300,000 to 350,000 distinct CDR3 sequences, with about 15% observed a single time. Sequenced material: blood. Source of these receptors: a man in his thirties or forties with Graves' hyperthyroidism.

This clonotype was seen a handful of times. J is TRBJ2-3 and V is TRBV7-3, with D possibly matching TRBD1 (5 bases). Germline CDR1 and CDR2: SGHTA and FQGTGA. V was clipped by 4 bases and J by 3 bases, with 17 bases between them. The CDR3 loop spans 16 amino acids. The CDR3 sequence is CASSSPIRQKTDTQYF. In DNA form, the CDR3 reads TGTGCCAGCAGCTCCCCCATCCGACAGAAAACAGATACGCAGTATTTT.

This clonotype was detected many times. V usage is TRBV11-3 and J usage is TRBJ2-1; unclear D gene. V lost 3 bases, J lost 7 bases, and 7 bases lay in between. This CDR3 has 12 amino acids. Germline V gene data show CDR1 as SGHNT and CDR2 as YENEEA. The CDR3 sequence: CASSFDRNEQFF. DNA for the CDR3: TGTGCCAGCAGCTTTGATCGGAATGAGCAGTTCTTC.

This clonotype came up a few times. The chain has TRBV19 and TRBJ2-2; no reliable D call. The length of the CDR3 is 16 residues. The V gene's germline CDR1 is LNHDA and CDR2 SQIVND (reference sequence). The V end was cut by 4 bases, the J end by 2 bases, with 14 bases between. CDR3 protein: CASSTTRPSNTGELFF. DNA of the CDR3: TGTGCCAGTAGTACCACTCGACCGAGTAACACCGGGGAGCTGTTTTTT.

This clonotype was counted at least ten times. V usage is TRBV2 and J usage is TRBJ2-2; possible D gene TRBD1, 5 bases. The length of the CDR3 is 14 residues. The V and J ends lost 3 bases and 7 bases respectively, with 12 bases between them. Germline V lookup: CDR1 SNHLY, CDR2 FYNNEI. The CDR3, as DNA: TGTGCCAGCAGTGAGGCCAGGGTTAACGGGGAGCTGTTTTTT. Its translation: CASSEARVNGELFF.

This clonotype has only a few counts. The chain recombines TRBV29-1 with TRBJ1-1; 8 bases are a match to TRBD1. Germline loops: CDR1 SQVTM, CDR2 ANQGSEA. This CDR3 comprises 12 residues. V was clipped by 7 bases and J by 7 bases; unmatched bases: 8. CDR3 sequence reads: CSAGQGVDEAFF. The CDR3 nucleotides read TGCAGCGCCGGACAGGGAGTTGATGAAGCTTTCTTT.

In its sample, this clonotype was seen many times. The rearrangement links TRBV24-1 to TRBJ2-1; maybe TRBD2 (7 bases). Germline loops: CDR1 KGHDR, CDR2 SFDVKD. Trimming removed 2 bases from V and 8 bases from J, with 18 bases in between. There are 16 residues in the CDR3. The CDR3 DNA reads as TGTGCCACCAGTGATTCTCGGGGGGCAGATTACCATGAGCAGTTCTTC. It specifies CATSDSRGADYHEQFF.

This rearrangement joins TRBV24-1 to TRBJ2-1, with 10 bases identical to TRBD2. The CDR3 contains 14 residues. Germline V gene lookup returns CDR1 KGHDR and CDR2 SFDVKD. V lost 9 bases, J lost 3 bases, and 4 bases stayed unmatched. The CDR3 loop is CATAGTSVYNEQFF. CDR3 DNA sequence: TGTGCCACCGCCGGGACTAGCGTCTACAATGAGCAGTTCTTC.

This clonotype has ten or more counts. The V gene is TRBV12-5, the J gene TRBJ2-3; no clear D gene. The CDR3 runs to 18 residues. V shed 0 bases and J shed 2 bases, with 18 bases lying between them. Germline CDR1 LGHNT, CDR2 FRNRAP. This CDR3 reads CASGLVLLLTSDTDTQYF. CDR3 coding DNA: TGTGCTAGTGGTTTGGTACTTCTTCTCACTTCCGACACAGATACGCAGTATTTT.

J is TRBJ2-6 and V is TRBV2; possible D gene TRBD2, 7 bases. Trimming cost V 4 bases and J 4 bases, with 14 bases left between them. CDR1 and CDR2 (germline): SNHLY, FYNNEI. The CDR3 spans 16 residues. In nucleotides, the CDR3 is TGTGCCAGCAGTGGTGGGGGGGGGCCCGGGGCCAACGTCCTGACTTTC. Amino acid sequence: CASSGGGGPGANVLTF.

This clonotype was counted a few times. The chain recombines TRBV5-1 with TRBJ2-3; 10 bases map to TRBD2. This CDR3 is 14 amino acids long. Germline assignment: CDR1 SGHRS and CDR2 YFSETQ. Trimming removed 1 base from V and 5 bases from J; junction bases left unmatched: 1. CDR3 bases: TGCGCCAGCAGCTTGAGCGGGAGGGAAGATACGCAGTATTTT. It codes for CASSLSGREDTQYF.

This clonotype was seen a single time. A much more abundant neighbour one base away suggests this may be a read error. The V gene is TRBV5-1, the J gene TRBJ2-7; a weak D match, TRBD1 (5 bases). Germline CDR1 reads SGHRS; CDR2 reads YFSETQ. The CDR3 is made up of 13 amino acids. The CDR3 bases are TGCGCCAGCAGAGCGACAGACTCCTACGAGCAGTGCTTC. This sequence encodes CASRATDSYEQCF.

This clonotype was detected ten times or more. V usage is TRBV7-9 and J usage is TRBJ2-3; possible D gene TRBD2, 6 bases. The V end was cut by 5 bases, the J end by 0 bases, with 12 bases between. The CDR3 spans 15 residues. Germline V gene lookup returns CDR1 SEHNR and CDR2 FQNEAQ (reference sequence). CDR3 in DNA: TGTGCCAGCAGCCCGGGACTGGGAAGCACAGATACGCAGTATTTT. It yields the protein CASSPGLGSTDTQYF.

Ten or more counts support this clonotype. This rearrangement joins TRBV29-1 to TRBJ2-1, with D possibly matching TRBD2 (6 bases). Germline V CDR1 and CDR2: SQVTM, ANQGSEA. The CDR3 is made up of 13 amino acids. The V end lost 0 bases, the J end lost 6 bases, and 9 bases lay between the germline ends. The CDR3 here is CSVEDLGGNEQFF. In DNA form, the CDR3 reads TGCAGCGTTGAAGATCTGGGAGGCAATGAGCAGTTCTTC.

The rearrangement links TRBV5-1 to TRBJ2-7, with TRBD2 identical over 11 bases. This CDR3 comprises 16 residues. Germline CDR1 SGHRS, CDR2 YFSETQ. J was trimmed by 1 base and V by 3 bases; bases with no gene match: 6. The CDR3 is CASSSNSGRASYEQYF. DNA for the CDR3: TGCGCCAGCAGCTCCAATAGCGGGAGGGCTTCCTACGAGCAGTACTTC.

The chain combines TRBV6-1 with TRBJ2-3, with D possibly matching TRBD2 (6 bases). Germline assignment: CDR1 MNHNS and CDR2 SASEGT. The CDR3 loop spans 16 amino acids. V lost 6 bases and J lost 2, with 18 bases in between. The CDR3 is CASSPPGGPPTDTQYF. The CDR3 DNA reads TGTGCCAGCAGCCCACCCGGAGGGCCTCCCACAGATACGCAGTATTTT.

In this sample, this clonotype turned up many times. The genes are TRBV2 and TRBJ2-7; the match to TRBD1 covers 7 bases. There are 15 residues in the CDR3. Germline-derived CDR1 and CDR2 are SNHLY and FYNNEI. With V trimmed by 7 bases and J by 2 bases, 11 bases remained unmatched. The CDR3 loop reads CASKPRGTVTYEQYF. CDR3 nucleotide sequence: TGTGCCAGCAAACCTCGAGGGACAGTCACCTACGAGCAGTACTTC.

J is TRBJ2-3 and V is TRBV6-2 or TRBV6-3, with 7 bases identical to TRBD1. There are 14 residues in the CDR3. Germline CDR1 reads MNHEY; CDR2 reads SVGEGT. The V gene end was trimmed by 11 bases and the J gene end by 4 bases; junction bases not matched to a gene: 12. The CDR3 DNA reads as TGTGCCCCGAGGGGGACCCAGGGGGCAGATACGCAGTATTTT. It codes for CAPRGTQGADTQYF.

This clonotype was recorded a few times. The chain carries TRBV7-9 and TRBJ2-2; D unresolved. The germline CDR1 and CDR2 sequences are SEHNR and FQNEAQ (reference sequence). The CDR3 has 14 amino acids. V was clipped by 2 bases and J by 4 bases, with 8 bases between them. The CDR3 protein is CASSLSQITGELFF. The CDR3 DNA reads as TGTGCCAGCAGCTTATCACAGATCACCGGGGAGCTGTTTTTT.

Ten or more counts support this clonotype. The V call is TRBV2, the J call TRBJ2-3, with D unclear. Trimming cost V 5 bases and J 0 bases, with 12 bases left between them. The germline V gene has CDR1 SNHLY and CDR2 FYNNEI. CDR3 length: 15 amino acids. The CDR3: CASSFWYTSTDTQYF. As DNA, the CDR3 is TGTGCCAGCAGTTTCTGGTATACTAGCACAGATACGCAGTATTTT.

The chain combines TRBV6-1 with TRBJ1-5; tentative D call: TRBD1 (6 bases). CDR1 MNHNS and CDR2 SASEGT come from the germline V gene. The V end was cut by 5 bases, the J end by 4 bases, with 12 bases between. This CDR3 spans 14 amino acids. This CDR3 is CASSPDRKNQPQHF. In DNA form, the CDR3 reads TGTGCCAGCAGTCCCGACAGGAAGAATCAGCCCCAGCATTTT.